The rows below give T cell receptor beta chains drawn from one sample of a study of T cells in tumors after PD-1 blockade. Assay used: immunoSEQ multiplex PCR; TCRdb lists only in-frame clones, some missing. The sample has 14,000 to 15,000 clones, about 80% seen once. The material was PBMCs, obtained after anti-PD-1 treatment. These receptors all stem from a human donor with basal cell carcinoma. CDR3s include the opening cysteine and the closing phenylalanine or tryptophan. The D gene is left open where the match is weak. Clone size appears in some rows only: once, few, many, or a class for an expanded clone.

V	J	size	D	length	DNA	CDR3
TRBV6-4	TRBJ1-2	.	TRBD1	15	TGTGCCAGCACCCCAACTGGGACAGGGTCGGATGGCTACACCTTC	CASTPTGTGSDGYTF
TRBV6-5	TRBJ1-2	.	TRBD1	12	TGTGCCAGCCGGGACAGCTCGTATGGCTACACCTTC	CASRDSSYGYTF
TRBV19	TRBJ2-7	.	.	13	TGTGCCAGTAGTCCGGGTCTGACCTACGAGCAGTACTTC	CASSPGLTYEQYF
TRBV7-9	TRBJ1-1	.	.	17	TGTGCCAGCAGCCTAGACGTACTAGGGAGAAGGAACACTGAAGCTTTCTTT	CASSLDVLGRRNTEAFF
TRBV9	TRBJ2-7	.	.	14	TGTGCCAGCAGCGTAGAGGAGGGGACCTACGAGCAGTACTTC	CASSVEEGTYEQYF
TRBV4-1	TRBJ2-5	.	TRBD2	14	TGCGCCAGCAGCCAATGGGGGAGGGAGGAGACCCAGTACTTC	CASSQWGREETQYF
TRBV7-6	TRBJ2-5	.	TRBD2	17	TGTGCCAGCAGCTTAGCATCCCGCACTAGCGGTGAAGAGACCCAGTACTTC	CASSLASRTSGEETQYF
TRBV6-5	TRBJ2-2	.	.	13	TGTGCCAGCGTGCCAACTAGGGCCGGGGAGCTGTTTTTT	CASVPTRAGELFF
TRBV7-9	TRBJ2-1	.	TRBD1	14	TGTGCCAGCAGCTTGGGACAGGGGGCGAATGAGCAGTTCTTC	CASSLGQGANEQFF
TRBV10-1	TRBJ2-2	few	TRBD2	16	TGCGCCAGCAGCGCCGGGGTAGCGGGAGACACCGGGGAGCTGTTTTTT	CASSAGVAGDTGELFF
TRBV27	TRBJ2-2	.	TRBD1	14	TGTGCCAGCAGCCCATTGACAGGGTACGGGGAGCTGTTTTTT	CASSPLTGYGELFF
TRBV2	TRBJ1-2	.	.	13	TGTGCCAGCAGGGAAGGAGGCCTCACTGGCTACACCTTC	CASREGGLTGYTF
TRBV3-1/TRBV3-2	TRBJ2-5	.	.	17	TGTGCCAGCAGCCATCTAATAGGGGGAGGGATAGGGGAGACCCAGTACTTC	CASSHLIGGGIGETQYF
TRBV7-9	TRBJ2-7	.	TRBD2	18	TGTGCCAGCAGCTTAGTATCTAGCGGGAGGGGGAACTTACAGAGGCAGTACTTC	CASSLVSSGRGNLQRQYF
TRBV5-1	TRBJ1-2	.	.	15	TGCGCCAGCAGCTCATCCCGGGGTGCCCTACCTGGCTACACCTTC	CASSSSRGALPGYTF
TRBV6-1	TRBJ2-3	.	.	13	TGTGCCAGCAGTGAAGGACTCCCAGATACGCAGTATTTT	CASSEGLPDTQYF
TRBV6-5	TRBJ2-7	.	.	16	TGTGCCAGCAGTTACTCGCTGGGCGACCGATCCTACGAGCAGTACTTC	CASSYSLGDRSYEQYF
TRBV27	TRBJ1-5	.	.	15	TGTGCCAGCAGTTGGACACAACATAGCAATCAGCCCCAGCATTTT	CASSWTQHSNQPQHF
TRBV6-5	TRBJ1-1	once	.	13	TGTGCCAGCAGTTGGTCGACCGACACTGAAGCTTTCTTT	CASSWSTDTEAFF
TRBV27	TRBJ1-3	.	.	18	TGTGCCAGCAGTCCCAACCCTTTCCCAGGGGTCTCTGGAAACACCATATATTTT	CASSPNPFPGVSGNTIYF
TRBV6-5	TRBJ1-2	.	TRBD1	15	TGTGCCAGCAGTTACTCCGCCGGGACAGCCTATGGCTACACCTTC	CASSYSAGTAYGYTF
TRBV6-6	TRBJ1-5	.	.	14	TGTGCCAGCAAAACAGGAGAGAGCAATCAGCCCCAGCATTTT	CASKTGESNQPQHF
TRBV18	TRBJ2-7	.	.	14	TGTGCCAGCTCACCCTTGAACCGACAATACGAGCAGTACTTC	CASSPLNRQYEQYF
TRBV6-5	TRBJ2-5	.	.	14	TGTGCCAGCAGTTACGGGCAGGGTGAGGAGACCCAGTACTTC	CASSYGQGEETQYF
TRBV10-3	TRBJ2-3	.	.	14	TGTGCCATCAGTGCCCGGGACAGCACAGATACGCAGTATTTT	CAISARDSTDTQYF
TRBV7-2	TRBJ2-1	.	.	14	TGTGCCAGCAGAGGTTTAGGGAGGTTTATGGAGCAGTTCTTC	CASRGLGRFMEQFF
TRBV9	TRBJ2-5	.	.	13	TGTGCCAGCAGCGTAGCGGGTCAAGAGACCCAGTACTTC	CASSVAGQETQYF
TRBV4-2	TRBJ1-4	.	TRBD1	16	TGTGCCAGCATCCAATCACCGGGACAGGGATATGAAAAACTGTTTTTT	CASIQSPGQGYEKLFF
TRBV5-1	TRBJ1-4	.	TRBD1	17	TGCGCCAGCAGCCCTTGGCTAATTGACAGGGGAGGCGAAAAACTGTTTTTT	CASSPWLIDRGGEKLFF
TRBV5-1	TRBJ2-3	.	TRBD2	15	TGCGCCAGCAGTCCCCCGCGGGAGGTAGGAGATACGCAGTATTTT	CASSPPREVGDTQYF
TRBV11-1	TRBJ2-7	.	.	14	TGTGCCAGCAGCTCTAATCCAGGGCGCTACGAGCAGTACTTC	CASSSNPGRYEQYF
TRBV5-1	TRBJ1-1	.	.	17	TGCGCCAGCAGCTTGGCCCTCTATCAACCGGGATACACTGAAGCTTTCTTT	CASSLALYQPGYTEAFF
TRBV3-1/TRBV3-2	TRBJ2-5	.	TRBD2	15	TGTGCCAGCAGCCAGGGAGCGGGGGCCCAAGAGACCCAGTACTTC	CASSQGAGAQETQYF
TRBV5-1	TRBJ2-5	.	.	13	TGCGCCAGCAGCTTGAGTACGGAAGAGACCCAGTACTTC	CASSLSTEETQYF
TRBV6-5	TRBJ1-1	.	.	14	TGTGCCAGCAGATTCGGGGGAACCAACACTGAAGCTTTCTTT	CASRFGGTNTEAFF
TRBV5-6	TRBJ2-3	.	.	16	TGTGCCAGCAGCTCCCAGACTATTACTCGCACAGATACGCAGTATTTT	CASSSQTITRTDTQYF
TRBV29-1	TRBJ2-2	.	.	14	TGCACCCCCCCCGGGACTCCGAACACCGGGGAGCTGTTTTTT	CTPPGTPNTGELFF
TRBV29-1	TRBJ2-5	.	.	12	TGCAGTTTTATATTTGATGAAGAGACCCAGTACTTC	CSFIFDEETQYF
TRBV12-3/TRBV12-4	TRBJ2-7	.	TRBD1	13	TGTGCCAGCAGCCCGGGACAGGCCTACGAGCAGTACTTC	CASSPGQAYEQYF
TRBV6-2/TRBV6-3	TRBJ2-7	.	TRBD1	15	TGTGCCAGCAGCCGATTTCGGGACAGGGGGAGCGAGCAGTACTTC	CASSRFRDRGSEQYF
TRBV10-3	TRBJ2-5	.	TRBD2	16	TGTGCCATCAGTGTTTCGTCTAGCGGGGGCCAAGAGACCCAGTACTTC	CAISVSSSGGQETQYF
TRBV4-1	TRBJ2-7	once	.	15	TGCGCCAGCAGCCAAATAACACTCGGGTACTACGAGCAGTACTTC	CASSQITLGYYEQYF
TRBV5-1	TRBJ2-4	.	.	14	TGCGCCAGCAGCCGCAGAGGGGGAGAGGACATTCAGTACTTC	CASSRRGGEDIQYF
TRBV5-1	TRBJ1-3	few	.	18	TGCGCCAGCAGCTTGGAATCGCGGGCCAGGGTCACCGGAAACACCATATATTTT	CASSLESRARVTGNTIYF
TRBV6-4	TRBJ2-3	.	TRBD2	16	TGTGCCAGCAGTTCTGAAGCGGGGGGGCGGACAGATACGCAGTATTTT	CASSSEAGGRTDTQYF
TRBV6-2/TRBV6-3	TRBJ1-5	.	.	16	TGTGCCAGCAGTTACCCCCGGGGTGATAGCGGGCAGCCCCAGCATTTT	CASSYPRGDSGQPQHF
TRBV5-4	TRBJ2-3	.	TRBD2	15	TGTGCCAGCAGCCCCGGCGGGAGGACTGTGGATACGCAGTATTTT	CASSPGGRTVDTQYF
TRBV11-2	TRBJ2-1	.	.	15	TGCGCCAGCAGCTTAGAATTGAGCTCCTACAATGAGCAGTTCTTC	CASSLELSSYNEQFF
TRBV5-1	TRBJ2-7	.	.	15	TGCGCCAGCAGCTTGCGAATAACAAGGGGCTACGAGCAGTACTTC	CASSLRITRGYEQYF
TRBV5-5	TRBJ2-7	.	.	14	TGTGCCAGCAGCTTCACCTTCAGCTCCTACGAGCAGTACTTC	CASSFTFSSYEQYF
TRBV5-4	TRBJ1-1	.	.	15	TGTGCCAGCAGCTTGGACAGGTCAATGAACACTGAAGCTTTCTTT	CASSLDRSMNTEAFF
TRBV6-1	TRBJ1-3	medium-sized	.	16	TGTGCCAGCAGTGAAGGCGGCCAAGACTCTGGAAACACCATATATTTT	CASSEGGQDSGNTIYF
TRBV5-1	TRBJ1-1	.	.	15	TGCACCAGCAGGACTCCAGGGGAGGTTGGGACTGAAGCTTTCTTT	CTSRTPGEVGTEAFF
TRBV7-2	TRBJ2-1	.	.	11	TGTGCCAGCAGCTATGGGAATGAGCAGTTCTTC	CASSYGNEQFF
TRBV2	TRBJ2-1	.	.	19	TGTGCCACCTGTCAAGGGGGGGCGCGGTCGGGGAGCTCCTACAATGAGCAGTTCTTC	CATCQGGARSGSSYNEQFF